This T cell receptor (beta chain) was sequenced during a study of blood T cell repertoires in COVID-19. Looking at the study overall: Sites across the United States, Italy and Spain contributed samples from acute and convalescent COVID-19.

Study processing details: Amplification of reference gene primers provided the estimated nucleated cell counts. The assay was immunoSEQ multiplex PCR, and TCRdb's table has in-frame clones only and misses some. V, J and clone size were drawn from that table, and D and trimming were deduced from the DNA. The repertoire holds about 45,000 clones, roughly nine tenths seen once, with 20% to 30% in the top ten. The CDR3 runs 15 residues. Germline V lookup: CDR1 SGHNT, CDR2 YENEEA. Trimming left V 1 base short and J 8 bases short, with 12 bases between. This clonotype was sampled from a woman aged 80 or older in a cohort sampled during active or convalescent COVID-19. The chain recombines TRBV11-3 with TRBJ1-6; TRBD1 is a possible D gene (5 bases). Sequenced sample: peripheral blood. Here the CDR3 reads CASSLGYPGDSPLHF. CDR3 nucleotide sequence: TGTGCCAGCAGCTTAGGTTATCCGGGGGATTCACCCCTCCACTTT.